The present T cell receptor beta chain was sequenced within a study of identical twins. Germline V gene sequence: CDR1 LGHNA, CDR2 YNFKEQ. The CDR3 contains 17 residues. V gave up 4 bases and J gave up 2 bases; unmatched junction bases: 13. MiXCR, applied by TCRdb to the 5' RACE reads, yields one record per CDR3 protein. The data hold approximately 1.8 million distinct CDR3 sequences, with more than 30% observed a single time. V is TRBV4-2 and J is TRBJ2-7, with 8 bases aligning to TRBD1. The source is a newborn girl in good health. The material sequenced was cord blood. The CDR3 protein is CASSPTTGTGLTYEQYF. The DNA for the CDR3 is TGTGCCAGCAGCCCAACGACCGGGACAGGATTAACCTACGAGCAGTACTTC.